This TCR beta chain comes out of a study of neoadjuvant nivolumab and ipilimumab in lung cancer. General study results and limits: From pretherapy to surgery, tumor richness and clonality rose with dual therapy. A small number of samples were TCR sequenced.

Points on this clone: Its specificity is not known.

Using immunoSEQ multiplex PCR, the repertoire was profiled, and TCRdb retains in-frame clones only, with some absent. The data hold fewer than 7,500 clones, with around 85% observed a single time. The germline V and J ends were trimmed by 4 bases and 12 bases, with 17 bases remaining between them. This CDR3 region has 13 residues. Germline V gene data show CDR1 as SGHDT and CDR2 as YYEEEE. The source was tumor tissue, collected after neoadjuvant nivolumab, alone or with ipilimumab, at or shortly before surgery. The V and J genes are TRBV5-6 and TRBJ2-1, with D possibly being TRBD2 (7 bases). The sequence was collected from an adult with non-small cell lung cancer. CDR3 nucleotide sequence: TGTGCCAGCAGCCCTCGGGGGGCTCCCCGGCAGTTCTTC. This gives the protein CASSPRGAPRQFF.